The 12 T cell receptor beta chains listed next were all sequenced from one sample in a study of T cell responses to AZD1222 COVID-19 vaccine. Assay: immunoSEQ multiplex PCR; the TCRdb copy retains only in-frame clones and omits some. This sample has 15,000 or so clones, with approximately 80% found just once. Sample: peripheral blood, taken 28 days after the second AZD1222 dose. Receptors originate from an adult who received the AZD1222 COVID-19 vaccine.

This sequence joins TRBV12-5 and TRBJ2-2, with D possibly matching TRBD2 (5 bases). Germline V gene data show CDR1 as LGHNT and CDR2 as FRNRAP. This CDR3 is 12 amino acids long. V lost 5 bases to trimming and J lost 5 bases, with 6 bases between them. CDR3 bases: TGTGCTAGTGGTGGGAGAACCGGGGAGCTGTTTTTT. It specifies CASGGRTGELFF.

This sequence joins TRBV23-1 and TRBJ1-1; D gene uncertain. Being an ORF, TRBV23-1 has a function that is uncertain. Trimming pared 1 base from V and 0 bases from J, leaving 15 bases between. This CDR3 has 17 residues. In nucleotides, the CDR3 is TGCGCCAGCAGTCAATTCCCCTTGGCGAAGGTGAACACTGAAGCTTTCTTT. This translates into CASSQFPLAKVNTEAFF.

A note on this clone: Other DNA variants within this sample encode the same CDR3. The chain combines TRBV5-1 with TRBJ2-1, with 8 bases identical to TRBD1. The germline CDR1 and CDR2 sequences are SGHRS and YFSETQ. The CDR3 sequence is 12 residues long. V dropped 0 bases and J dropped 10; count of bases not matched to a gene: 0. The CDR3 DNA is TGCGCCAGCAGCTTGGGGACAGGGGAGCAGTTCTTC. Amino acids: CASSLGTGEQFF.

The CDR3: CASSPYRSLSNQPQHF. CDR3 nucleotides: TGTGCCAGCAGTCCCTACAGGTCCCTTAGCAATCAGCCCCAGCATTTT. This chain joins TRBV28 and TRBJ1-5; D possibly corresponds to TRBD1 (5 bases). Per germline, CDR1 MDHEN and CDR2 SYDVKM. Trimming removed 5 bases from V and 0 bases from J, with 14 bases in between. CDR3 length equals 16 residues.

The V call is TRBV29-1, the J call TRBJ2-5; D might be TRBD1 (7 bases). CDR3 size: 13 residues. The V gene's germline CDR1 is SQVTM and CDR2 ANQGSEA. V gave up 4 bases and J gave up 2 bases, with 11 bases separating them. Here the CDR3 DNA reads TGCAGCGTTGGCGGGACAGAACAAGAGACCCAGTACTTC. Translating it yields CSVGGTEQETQYF.

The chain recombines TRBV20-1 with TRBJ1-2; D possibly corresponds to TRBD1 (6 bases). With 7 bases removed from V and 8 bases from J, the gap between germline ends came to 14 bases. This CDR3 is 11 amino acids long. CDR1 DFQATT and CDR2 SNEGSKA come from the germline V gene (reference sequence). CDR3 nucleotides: TGCAGTGGAACCAGGGGTACAGGCTACACCTTC. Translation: CSGTRGTGYTF.

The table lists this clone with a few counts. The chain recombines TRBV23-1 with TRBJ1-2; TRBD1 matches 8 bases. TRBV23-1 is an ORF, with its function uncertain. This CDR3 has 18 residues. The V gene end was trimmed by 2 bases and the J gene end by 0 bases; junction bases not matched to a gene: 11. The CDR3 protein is CASSQEGTGDQPNYGYTF. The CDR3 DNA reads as TGCGCCAGCAGTCAAGAGGGGACAGGAGATCAACCTAACTATGGCTACACCTTC.

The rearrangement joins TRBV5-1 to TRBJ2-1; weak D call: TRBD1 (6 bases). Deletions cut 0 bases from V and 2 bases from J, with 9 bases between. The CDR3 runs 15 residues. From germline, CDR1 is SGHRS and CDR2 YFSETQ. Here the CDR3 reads CASSLAAGAYNEQFF. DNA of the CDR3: TGCGCCAGCAGCTTGGCGGCAGGGGCCTACAATGAGCAGTTCTTC.

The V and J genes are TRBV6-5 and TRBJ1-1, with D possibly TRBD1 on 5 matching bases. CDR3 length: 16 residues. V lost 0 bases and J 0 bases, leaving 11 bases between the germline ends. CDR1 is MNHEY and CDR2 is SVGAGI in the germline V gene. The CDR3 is CASSYSKGRMNTEAFF. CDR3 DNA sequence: TGTGCCAGCAGTTACTCGAAGGGGCGAATGAACACTGAAGCTTTCTTT.

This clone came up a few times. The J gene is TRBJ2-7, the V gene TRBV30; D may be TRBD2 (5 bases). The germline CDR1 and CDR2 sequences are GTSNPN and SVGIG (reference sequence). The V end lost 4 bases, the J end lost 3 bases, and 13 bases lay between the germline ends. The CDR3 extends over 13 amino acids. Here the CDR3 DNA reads TGTGCCTGGAATAGAGGGTATGTCTACGAGCAGTACTTC. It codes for CAWNRGYVYEQYF.

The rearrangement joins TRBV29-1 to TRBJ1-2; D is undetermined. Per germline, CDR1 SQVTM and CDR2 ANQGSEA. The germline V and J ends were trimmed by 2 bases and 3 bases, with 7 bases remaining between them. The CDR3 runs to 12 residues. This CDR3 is CSVELRDYGYTF. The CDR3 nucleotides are TGCAGCGTTGAACTGCGTGACTATGGCTACACCTTC.

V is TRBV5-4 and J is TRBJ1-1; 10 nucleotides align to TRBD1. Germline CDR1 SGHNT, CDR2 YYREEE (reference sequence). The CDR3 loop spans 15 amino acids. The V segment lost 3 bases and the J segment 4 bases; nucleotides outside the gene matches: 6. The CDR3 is CASSSLDRGPTEAFF. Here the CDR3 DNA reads TGTGCCAGCAGCTCCCTAGACAGGGGGCCCACTGAAGCTTTCTTT. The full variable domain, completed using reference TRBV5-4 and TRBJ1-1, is ETGVTQSPTHLIKTRGQQVTLRCSSQSGHNTVSWYQQALGQGPQFIFQYYREEENGRGNFPPRFSGLQFPNYSSELNVNALELDDSALYLCASSSLDRGPTEAFFGQGTRLTVV.